This T cell receptor (beta chain) stems from a study of Siglec-9 on CD8 T cells in melanoma (dated by TCRdb to about 2019). Regarding the research as a whole: The study investigated Siglec-9 expression on CD8+ T cells and the role of Siglec-9 in regulating T cells in the melanoma tumor microenvironment.

Results the study describes overall, beyond this receptor: An effector memory CD8+ T-cell subset that appeared to accumulate within melanoma tumors was reported to be marked and regulated by Siglec-9.

Relative to germline, V is 3 bases shorter and J is 3 bases shorter, with 6 bases between their ends. The germline V gene yields SNHLY for CDR1 and FYNNEI for CDR2. From the cysteine through the phenylalanine, the CDR3 covers 13 amino acids. Only the CDR3 DNA stays, 39 bases, in frame from base 1. The library was built by means of the immunoSEQ multiplex PCR assay. The immuneACCESS repertoire file appears here via TCRdb, limited to in-frame rearrangements. These files lack a portion of the clones; in checked studies, under half of the deficit traces to unresolved V genes, and the cause of the others is not known. A total of around 29,000 clones appear in this sample, about 80% of them only once. The ten largest clonotypes hold under 6.5% of the sample. Concerning this clone: The antigen this receptor binds is unknown. Base qualities are not provided; no much larger clone lies one nucleotide away.

The sample taken for sequencing was Siglec-9- CD8+ T cells sorted from blood. Sample cell subset or site, as interpreted from the label and publication: CD8 T cells lacking Siglec-9. The sequence was collected from a human donor in good health. The chain joins TRBV2 to TRBJ2-1; the best D guess is TRBD2, with 5 bases matching. The CDR3 sequence is CASSDSDYNEQFF. The DNA reads as follows: TGTGCCAGCAGTGATAGCGACTACAATGAGCAGTTCTTC.